A single sample gave rise to the 2 T cell receptor beta chains below, sequenced in a study of tumor-infiltrating lymphocytes in primary liver carcinoma. The researchers obtained blood RNA from unsorted whole blood and also extracted germline DNA. TCR beta cDNA was made from 450 to 500 ng total RNA with a constant-region primer. Sequencing libraries for TCR beta derived from three nested multiplex PCR rounds that used slightly modified ARM-PCR. Primers for the first two PCR rounds were TRBV1-TRBV30 forward primers and a C-beta reverse primer (approximately 10 cycles per round). MiXCR, applied by TCRdb to the multiplex PCR reads, yields one record per CDR3 protein. The sample includes about 320,000 distinct CDR3 sequences, around three fifths seen only once; the top ten take roughly 10%. The sequenced sample consisted of peripheral blood. The receptor set was obtained from a man aged 35-49 years with primary liver carcinoma and hepatitis B virus infection.

This chain uses TRBV12-3 or TRBV12-4 with TRBJ2-2; D uncertain. The CDR3 extends over 15 amino acids. The germline V and J ends were trimmed by 3 bases and 0 bases, with 8 bases remaining between them. The CDR3 DNA is TGTGCCAGCAGTTTGAACAGTGCGAACACCGGGGAGCTGTTTTTT. This sequence encodes CASSLNSANTGELFF.

The J gene is TRBJ2-1, the V gene TRBV28; no firm D call. The CDR3 length is 14 residues. CDR1 is MDHEN, CDR2 SYDVKM, per germline. Trimming took off 7 bases at V and 0 bases at J, with 10 bases between the two ends. The CDR3 sequence is CASMGASSYNEQFF. CDR3 DNA sequence: TGTGCCAGCATGGGCGCAAGCTCCTACAATGAGCAGTTCTTC.